This note documents a single TCR beta chain sequence. This sample was taken from a study of radiation and T cells in renal cell carcinoma. CDR3 length equals 11 residues. CDR1 PRHDT and CDR2 FYEKMQ come from the germline V gene (reference sequence). V was cut by 5 bases and J by 14 bases, with 15 bases left in between. Stated time point: blood 4 weeks post-SBRT, at nephrectomy. Stated treatment: 15 Gy SBRT to primary tumor, nephrectomy 4 weeks later. The method was immunoSEQ multiplex PCR; TCRdb's version includes in-frame clones alone and lacks a portion of them. The sample shows fewer than 200,000 clones, about 85% of them seen only once.

Sequenced here: blood, sampled from a patient whose treatment included radiotherapy and nephrectomy. V gene TRBV13 combines with J gene TRBJ1-2, with D possibly being TRBD1 (5 bases). The source is a woman aged 50 to 65 with renal cell carcinoma. CDR3: CASSPQVLVTF. CDR3 DNA: TGTGCCAGCAGCCCACAGGTCCTAGTTACCTTC.